These 16 T cell receptor beta chains originate from one sample sequenced in a study of cytomegalovirus exposure and HLA in healthy donors. The primer mix had 60 Vbeta and 13 Jbeta primers. This table comes from immunoSEQ multiplex PCR, and its TCRdb copy is limited to in-frame clones, with some not included. The sample lists about 120,000 clones; about 77% were seen once. The sequenced sample was PBMCs. The origin of the receptors is a woman aged 30 to 39 in good health and CMV-seropositive.

CDR3 nucleotides: TGTGCCAGCAGCTTAATGGAGGTCGAAGCTTTCTTT. Its translation is CASSLMEVEAFF. The gene calls are TRBV11-2 and TRBJ1-1, with D unclear. This CDR3 contains 12 residues. The germline V gene encodes CDR1 SGHAT and CDR2 FQNNGV. V was pared by 2 bases and J by 8 bases, with 9 bases between.

The chain links TRBV6-5 to TRBJ1-1; D unresolved. V was clipped by 0 bases and J by 11 bases, with 10 bases between them. The CDR3 loop spans 12 amino acids. In germline, CDR1 is MNHEY, CDR2 SVGAGI. The CDR3 sequence: CASSYSGRGAFF. The DNA for the CDR3 is TGTGCCAGCAGTTACTCGGGTCGGGGTGCTTTCTTT.

The genes are TRBV11-2 and TRBJ2-6; perhaps TRBD1 as D (6 bases). The V and J ends lost 0 bases and 4 bases respectively, with 13 bases between them. The CDR3 covers 17 residues. From germline, CDR1 is SGHAT and CDR2 FQNNGV. As DNA, the CDR3 is TGTGCCAGCAGCTTAGACAGCTGGGGGACAGGGGCCAACGTCCTGACTTTC. Amino acid sequence: CASSLDSWGTGANVLTF.

V and J are TRBV5-8 and TRBJ2-3, with D hard to call. Germline V CDR1 and CDR2: SGHTS, YDEGEE. The CDR3 covers 15 residues. V was shortened by 4 bases and J by 0 bases, with 12 bases between the two germline ends. DNA of the CDR3: TGTGCCAGCAGCCCGTCACAAGTTAGCACAGATACGCAGTATTTT. Translation gives CASSPSQVSTDTQYF.

This clone was found once. The rearrangement joins TRBV7-8 to TRBJ2-5; D perhaps matches TRBD1 (6 bases). TRBJ2-7 matches the DNA end more closely, so the J call is doubtful. Germline assignment: CDR1 SGHVS and CDR2 FQNEAQ. The CDR3 totals 16 residues. CDR3 residues: CASKPFRRQDVYEQYF. The CDR3 region has the DNA TGTGCCAGCAAACCCTTCCGCCGACAGGACGTCTACGAGCAGTACTTC.

The CDR3 reads CAITSAGRSTEAFF. CDR3 DNA: TGTGCCATCACCTCGGCGGGGAGATCCACTGAAGCTTTCTTT. The V and J genes are TRBV10-3 and TRBJ1-1; D is uncertain. Germline CDR1 ENHRY, CDR2 SYGVKD. Trimming shortened V by 7 bases and J by 4 bases, and 16 bases separated the two germline ends. The CDR3 runs to 14 residues.

The chain couples TRBV5-1 to TRBJ1-5; no firm D call. The V and J ends lost 2 bases and 8 bases respectively, with 14 bases between them. Germline V gene data show CDR1 as SGHRS and CDR2 as YFSETQ. This CDR3 contains 14 residues. CDR3 in amino acids: CASSFSAGKEPQHF. CDR3 nucleotides: TGCGCCAGCAGCTTCTCCGCGGGCAAGGAGCCCCAGCATTTT.

V usage is TRBV10-3 and J usage is TRBJ1-6, with a tentative D call TRBD1 (6 bases). CDR1 and CDR2 (germline): ENHRY, SYGVKD. The V and J ends lost 7 bases and 8 bases respectively, with 18 bases between them. The CDR3 spans 15 residues. The CDR3: CAITVRDTGDSPLHF. As DNA, the CDR3 is TGTGCCATCACTGTCCGGGACACCGGGGATTCACCCCTCCACTTT.

A few counts support this clone. The CDR3 DNA reads TGTGCCAGCACCTTACCGGGACAGGGCTATGGCTACACCTTC. Encoded protein: CASTLPGQGYGYTF. The chain couples TRBV2 to TRBJ1-2, with TRBD1 matching over 9 bases. The CDR3 contains 14 residues. Germline CDR1 and CDR2: SNHLY and FYNNEI. V was pared by 7 bases and J by 4 bases, with 7 bases of the junction left unmatched.

In regard to this clone: The junction differs from germline at one of its ends, possibly a read error. The rearrangement links TRBV7-9 to TRBJ1-1; 8 bases are a match to TRBD1. Per the germline V gene, CDR1 is SEHNR and CDR2 is FQNEAQ (reference sequence). CDR3 size: 13 residues. The CDR3 DNA reads as TGTTCCAGCACTTCCCAGGGGGCGACTGAAGCTTTCTTT. Amino acid sequence: CSSTSQGATEAFF. Full variable domain (remainder filled in from reference TRBV7-9 and TRBJ1-1): DTGVSQNPRHKITKRGQNVTFRCDPISEHNRLYWYRQTLGQGPEFLTYFQNEAQLEKSRLLSDRFSAERPKGSFSTLEIQRTEQGDSAMYLCSSTSQGATEAFFGQGTRLTVV.

This chain links TRBV28 with TRBJ2-6; 11 bases agree with TRBD1. The trim removed 10 bases at V and 0 bases at J, leaving 5 bases unmatched. This CDR3 has 16 amino acids. Germline V CDR1 and CDR2: MDHEN, SYDVKM. The CDR3 DNA reads TGTGCCACCGGACAGGGGGCCCTCTCTGGGGCCAACGTCCTGACTTTC. Translation gives CATGQGALSGANVLTF.

V gene TRBV10-1 combines with J gene TRBJ1-2; TRBD1 aligns across 12 bases. The germline CDR1 and CDR2 sequences are WNHNN and SYGVQD (reference sequence). This CDR3 has 13 residues. With 6 bases clipped from V and 6 bases from J, the junction kept 2 bases outside the gene matches. CDR3 loop: CASRGDRGHGYTF. The CDR3 DNA reads as TGCGCCAGCAGGGGGGACAGGGGGCATGGCTACACCTTC.

The J gene is TRBJ1-1, the V gene TRBV5-8; the match to TRBD1 covers 10 bases. Germline V gene data show CDR1 as SGHTS and CDR2 as YDEGEE. The V gene end was trimmed by 4 bases and the J gene end by 6 bases; junction bases not matched to a gene: 6. This CDR3 is 14 amino acids long. The CDR3 reads CASSPGQGIPEAFF. The CDR3 DNA sequence: TGTGCCAGCAGCCCGGGACAGGGGATCCCTGAAGCTTTCTTT. The full variable domain, rest sourced from reference TRBV5-8 and TRBJ1-1, is EAGVTQSPTHLIKTRGQQATLRCSPISGHTSVYWYQQALGLGLQFLLWYDEGEERNRGNFPPRFSGRQFPNYSSELNVNALELEDSALYLCASSPGQGIPEAFFGQGTRLTVV.

The CDR3 loop is CASSPRLAGGGSYEQYF. In DNA form, the CDR3 reads TGTGCCAGCAGCCCCCGACTAGCGGGAGGAGGCTCCTACGAGCAGTACTTC. The J gene is TRBJ2-7, the V gene TRBV7-9; TRBD2 matches 13 bases. The germline V gene has CDR1 SEHNR and CDR2 FQNEAQ (reference sequence). V was clipped by 5 bases and J by 0 bases; unmatched bases: 7. This CDR3 region has 17 residues.

In its sample, this clone was seen once. The chain recombines TRBV9 with TRBJ2-7; perhaps TRBD1 as D (6 bases). The V and J ends lost 4 bases and 2 bases respectively, with 16 bases between them. The CDR3 spans 15 residues. Germline V gives CDR1 SGDLS, CDR2 YYNGEE. The CDR3 DNA follows: TGTGCCAGCAGCCTCGGGCTAGGACAGACCTACGAGCAGTACTTC. Protein product: CASSLGLGQTYEQYF.

This clone was observed once. This chain links TRBV11-3 with TRBJ2-2; D ambiguous. In germline, CDR1 is SGHNT, CDR2 YENEEA. The V gene lost 1 base and the J gene lost 0 bases, with 12 bases spanning the gap. The CDR3 length is 17 residues. This chain's CDR3 is CASSLVFYKANTGELFF. CDR3 coding DNA: TGTGCCAGCAGCTTAGTATTTTACAAAGCGAACACCGGGGAGCTGTTTTTT.